These 10 T cell receptor beta chains were sequenced from one sample in a study of cytomegalovirus exposure and HLA in healthy donors. The PCR used 60 Vbeta and 13 Jbeta primers. Repertoires were generated with immunoSEQ multiplex PCR, while TCRdb's copy carries only in-frame clones and drops some. This sample contains tens of thousands of clones. The sequencing input was PBMCs. These receptor sequences come from a man aged 30-40 years in good health and CMV-seropositive.

The V and J genes are TRBV4-1 and TRBJ1-2, with D perhaps TRBD1 (6 bases). The V gene's germline CDR1 is MGHRA and CDR2 YSYEKL. V was trimmed by 0 bases and J by 5 bases, leaving 13 bases between them. CDR3 size: 15 residues. The CDR3 loop is CASSQEYRTAYGYTF. The CDR3 DNA reads as TGCGCCAGCAGCCAAGAATATCGGACAGCTTATGGCTACACCTTC.

The chain uses TRBV10-3 and TRBJ2-2; 9 bases line up with TRBD1. The V segment lost 6 bases and the J segment 5 bases; nucleotides outside the gene matches: 4. This CDR3 region has 14 residues. CDR1 ENHRY and CDR2 SYGVKD come from the germline V gene. The CDR3 sequence is CAIRGTGRTGELFF. The DNA for the CDR3 is TGTGCCATCAGGGGGACAGGGCGAACCGGGGAGCTGTTTTTT.

The gene calls are TRBV29-1 and TRBJ2-7, with D possibly TRBD2 on 6 matching bases. V dropped 5 bases and J dropped 0 bases, with 11 bases sitting between them. This CDR3 contains 13 residues. The V gene's germline CDR1 is SQVTM and CDR2 ANQGSEA. Here the CDR3 reads CSVHAGYSYEQYF. The CDR3 DNA follows: TGCAGCGTTCATGCGGGATACTCCTACGAGCAGTACTTC.

For this clone: Other DNA sequences in the same sample also yield this CDR3. This chain joins TRBV30 and TRBJ2-7, with D perhaps matching TRBD1 (6 bases). Germline V gene sequence: CDR1 GTSNPN, CDR2 SVGIG (reference sequence). V lost 0 bases and J lost 3, with 6 bases in between. This CDR3 contains 12 residues. This chain's CDR3 is CAWSVQGYEQYF. The CDR3 DNA follows: TGTGCCTGGAGTGTACAGGGCTACGAGCAGTACTTC.

J is TRBJ2-5 and V is TRBV9; D gene ambiguous. CDR1 and CDR2 from the germline V gene are SGDLS and YYNGEE. V dropped 0 bases and J dropped 4 bases, with 10 bases sitting between them. There are 14 residues in the CDR3. The CDR3 region has the DNA TGTGCCAGCAGCGTAGATGGTAGCAGAGAGACCCAGTACTTC. Its protein is CASSVDGSRETQYF.

The chain carries TRBV27 and TRBJ1-1; TRBD1 agrees at 9 bases. V lost 7 bases and J lost 0; bases outside the gene matches: 12. Germline loops: CDR1 MNHEY, CDR2 SMNVEV (reference sequence). The CDR3 runs 17 residues. CDR3 sequence reads: CASMIDGTGRMNTEAFF. CDR3 DNA: TGTGCCAGCATGATTGATGGGACAGGGCGTATGAACACTGAAGCTTTCTTT.

The J gene is TRBJ2-5, the V gene TRBV5-1, with 7 bases matching TRBD2. CDR3 size: 15 residues. The trim removed 6 bases at V and 5 bases at J, leaving 13 bases unmatched. The germline V gene encodes CDR1 SGHRS and CDR2 YFSETQ. CDR3 in amino acids: CASTYWGGRGETQYF. CDR3 nucleotide sequence: TGCGCCAGCACATATTGGGGAGGGCGCGGGGAGACCCAGTACTTC.

The rearrangement joins TRBV6-1 to TRBJ2-3; maybe TRBD2 (6 bases). Germline V lookup: CDR1 MNHNS, CDR2 SASEGT. Trimming took 2 bases from V and 4 from J, leaving 13 bases between them. This CDR3 contains 15 residues. The CDR3 bases are TGTGCCAGCAGTGAACGGCGGAGGGCGGCAGATACGCAGTATTTT. Translated: CASSERRRAADTQYF.

The chain carries TRBV10-3 and TRBJ2-7, with D possibly TRBD2 on 6 matching bases. Trimming pared 9 bases from V and 6 bases from J, leaving 15 bases between. CDR1 ENHRY and CDR2 SYGVKD come from the germline V gene. The CDR3 runs to 12 residues. CDR3 loop: CAMGGAQREQYF. The CDR3 bases are TGTGCCATGGGCGGGGCCCAGCGCGAGCAGTACTTC.

The V gene is TRBV7-9, the J gene TRBJ2-5; D may be TRBD1 (5 bases). Germline CDR1 SEHNR, CDR2 FQNEAQ (reference sequence). The CDR3 has 12 residues. Trimming removed 11 bases from V and 5 bases from J, with 15 bases in between. CDR3 protein: CAVKGWDETQYF. As DNA, the CDR3 is TGTGCCGTCAAGGGGTGGGATGAGACCCAGTACTTC.